This T cell receptor beta chain was recovered during a study of molecular identifiers for immune sequencing clone quantification. Findings and limits, study-wide: Highly expanded clone sizes could be underestimated by identical TCR molecules that share a barcode. Over 99% of effector molecules, yet under 1% of naive-cell molecules, were held by clones above 20 RNA copies.

Comment on this clonotype: Its target is not known. Given a much more abundant clone one base away, this may be a read error.

Libraries for naive CD8 T cells, which were made from roughly 21,000 to 960,000 sorted cells, drew on 10%, 30% or 50% of the RNA. Germline CDR1 is MNHEY and CDR2 is SVGEGT. This CDR3 region has 18 residues. Methods described previously, with TCR primers listed, were used for bulk TCR libraries. Using its own MiXCR run on the PCR reads, TCRdb lists one record per CDR3 protein. The sample carries 62,000 or so distinct CDR3 sequences, about a sixth recorded once. Input material: naive CD8+ T cells from blood, with Jurkat cell RNA spiked in. Sample subset: FACS-sorted CD8+CD4-CCR7+CD45RA+ naive T cells. The chain is built from TRBV6-2 or TRBV6-3 and TRBJ2-2; perhaps TRBD2 as D (7 bases). The clonotype was recovered from a human donor in good health. Some libraries in this study had Jurkat cell RNA spiked in. The CDR3 protein is CASSYSKAMGAGWREPFF. The CDR3 DNA is TGTGCCAGCAGTTACTCGAAGGCAATGGGGGCTGGTTGGCGGGAGCCGTTTTTT.